The clone carrying this TCR beta chain showed up just a few times. Extracted PBMC RNA gave rise to the TCR library. The data were obtained in a study of regulatory T cells in long-lasting Graves disease. TCRdb re-called the reads with MiXCR, one entry per CDR3 protein. The repertoire consists of 1,000 or so distinct CDR3 sequences, with roughly 86% occurring once and the leading ten covering about 10%. The sequencing used peripheral blood mononuclear cells (PBMCs), collected with antithyroid drug treatment, in newly diagnosed or persistent Graves disease (not recorded which). This receptor was identified in a man younger than 40 with Graves disease.

CDR3 protein: CASRHPGLAGRLSYNEQFF. The DNA of the CDR3 is TGTGCCAGCAGGCACCCGGGACTAGCGGGACGTTTATCCTACAATGAGCAGTTCTTC. V gene TRBV11-2 combines with J gene TRBJ2-1; 13 positions agree with TRBD2. The V segment lost 6 bases and the J segment 1 base; nucleotides outside the gene matches: 12. The CDR3 has 19 amino acids. CDR1 and CDR2 from the germline V gene are SGHAT and FQNNGV.